This T cell receptor beta chain was identified during a study of blood T cell repertoires in COVID-19. Trimming shortened V by 6 bases and J by 1 base, and 16 bases separated the two germline ends. The CDR3 length is 16 residues. Germline V gives CDR1 SEHNR, CDR2 FQNEAQ (reference sequence). Sequencing was performed with immunoSEQ multiplex PCR; in TCRdb, only in-frame clones are kept and a portion is missing. The sample lists over 90,000 clones, roughly 87% seen once, with 2% to 2.5% in the top ten. This chain connects TRBV7-9 to TRBJ1-5, with D perhaps TRBD1 (5 bases). This TCR derives from a man aged 50-59 years with active COVID-19. The sample was peripheral blood. This chain's CDR3 is CASSASSRGSNQPQHF. The CDR3 nucleotides are TGTGCCAGCAGTGCATCATCCCGGGGGAGCAATCAGCCCCAGCATTTT.